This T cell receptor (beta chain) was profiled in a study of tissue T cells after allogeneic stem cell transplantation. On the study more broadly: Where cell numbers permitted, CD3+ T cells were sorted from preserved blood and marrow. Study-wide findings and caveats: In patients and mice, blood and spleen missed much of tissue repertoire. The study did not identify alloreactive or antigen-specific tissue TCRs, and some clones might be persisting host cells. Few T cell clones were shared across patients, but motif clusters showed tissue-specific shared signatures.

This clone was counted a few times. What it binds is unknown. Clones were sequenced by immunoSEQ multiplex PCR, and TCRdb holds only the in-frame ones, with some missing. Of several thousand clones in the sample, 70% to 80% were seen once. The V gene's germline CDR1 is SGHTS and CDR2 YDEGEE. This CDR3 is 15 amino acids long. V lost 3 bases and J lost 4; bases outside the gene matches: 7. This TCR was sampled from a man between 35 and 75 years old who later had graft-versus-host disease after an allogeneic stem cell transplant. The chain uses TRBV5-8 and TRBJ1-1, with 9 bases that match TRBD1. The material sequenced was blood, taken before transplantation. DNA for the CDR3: TGTGCCAGCAGCTCGGACAGGGGAGGAATCACTGAAGCTTTCTTT. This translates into CASSSDRGGITEAFF.